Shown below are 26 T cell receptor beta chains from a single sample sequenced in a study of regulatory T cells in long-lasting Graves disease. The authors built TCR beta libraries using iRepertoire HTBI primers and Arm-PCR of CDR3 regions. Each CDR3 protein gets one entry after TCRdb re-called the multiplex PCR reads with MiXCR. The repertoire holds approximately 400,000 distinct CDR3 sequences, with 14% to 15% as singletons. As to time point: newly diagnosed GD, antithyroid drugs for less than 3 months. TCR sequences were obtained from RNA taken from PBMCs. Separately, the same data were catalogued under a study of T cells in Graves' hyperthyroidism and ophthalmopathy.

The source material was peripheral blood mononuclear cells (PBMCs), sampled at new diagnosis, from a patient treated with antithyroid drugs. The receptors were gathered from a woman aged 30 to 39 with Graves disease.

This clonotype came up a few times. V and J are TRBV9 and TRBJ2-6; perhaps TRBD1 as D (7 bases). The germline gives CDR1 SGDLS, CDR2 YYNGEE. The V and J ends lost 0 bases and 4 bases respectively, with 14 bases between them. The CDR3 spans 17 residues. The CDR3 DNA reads TGTGCCAGCAGCGTAGGACAGGGAGGTCAAGGGGCCAACGTCCTGACTTTC. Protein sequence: CASSVGQGGQGANVLTF.

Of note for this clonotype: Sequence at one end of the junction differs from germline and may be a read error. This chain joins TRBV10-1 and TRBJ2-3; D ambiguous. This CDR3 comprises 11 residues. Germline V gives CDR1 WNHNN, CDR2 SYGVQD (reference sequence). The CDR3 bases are TGCGCCAGCAGTGACACAAATACGCAGTATTTT. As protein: CASSDTNTQYF.

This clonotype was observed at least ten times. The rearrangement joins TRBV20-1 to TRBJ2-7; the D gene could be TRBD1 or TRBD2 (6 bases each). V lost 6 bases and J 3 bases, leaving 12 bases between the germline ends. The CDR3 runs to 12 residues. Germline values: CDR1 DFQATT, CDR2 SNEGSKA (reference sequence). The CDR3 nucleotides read TGCAGTGCCAGGACAGCGGGCTACGAGCAGTACTTC. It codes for CSARTAGYEQYF.

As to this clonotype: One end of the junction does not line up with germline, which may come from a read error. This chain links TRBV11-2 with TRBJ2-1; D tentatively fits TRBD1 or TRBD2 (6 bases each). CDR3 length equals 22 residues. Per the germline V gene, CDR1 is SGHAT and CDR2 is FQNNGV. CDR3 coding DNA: TGCGCCAGCAGCCAAGTGCAGGTTAGAGGCACTAGCCTCACGGGACAAATTGGCGAGCAGTTCTTC. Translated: CASSQVQVRGTSLTGQIGEQFF.

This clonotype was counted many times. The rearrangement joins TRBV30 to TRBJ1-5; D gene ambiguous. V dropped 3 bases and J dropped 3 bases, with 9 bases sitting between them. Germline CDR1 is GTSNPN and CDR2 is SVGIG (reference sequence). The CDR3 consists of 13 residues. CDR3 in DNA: TGTGCCTGGAGCTCGGGGAACAATCAGCCCCAGCATTTT. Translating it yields CAWSSGNNQPQHF.

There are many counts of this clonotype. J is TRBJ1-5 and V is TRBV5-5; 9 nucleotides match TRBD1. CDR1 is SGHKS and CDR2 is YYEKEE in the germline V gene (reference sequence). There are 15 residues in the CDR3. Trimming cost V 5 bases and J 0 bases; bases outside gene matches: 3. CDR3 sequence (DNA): TGTGCCAGCAGACAGGGGGCTCGTAGCAATCAGCCCCAGCATTTT. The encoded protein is CASRQGARSNQPQHF. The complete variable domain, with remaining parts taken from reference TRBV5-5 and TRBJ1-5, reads DAGVTQSPTHLIKTRGQQVTLRCSPISGHKSVSWYQQVLGQGPQFIFQYYEKEERGRGNFPDRFSARQFPNYSSELNVNALLLGDSALYLCASRQGARSNQPQHFGDGTRLSIL.

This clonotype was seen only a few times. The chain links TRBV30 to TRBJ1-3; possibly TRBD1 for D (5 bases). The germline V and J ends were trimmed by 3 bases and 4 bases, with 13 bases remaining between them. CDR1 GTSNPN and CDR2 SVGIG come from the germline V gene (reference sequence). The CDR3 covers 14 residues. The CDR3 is CAWSTGVPGNTIYF. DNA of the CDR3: TGTGCCTGGAGCACAGGAGTCCCCGGAAACACCATATATTTT.

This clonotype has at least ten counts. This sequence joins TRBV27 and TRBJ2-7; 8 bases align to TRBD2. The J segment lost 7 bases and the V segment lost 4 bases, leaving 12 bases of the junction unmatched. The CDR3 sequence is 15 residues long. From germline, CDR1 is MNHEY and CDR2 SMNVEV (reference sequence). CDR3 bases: TGTGCCAGCAGTTCCGAGCGGGAGACGGTGGAAGAGCAGTACTTC. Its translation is CASSSERETVEEQYF.

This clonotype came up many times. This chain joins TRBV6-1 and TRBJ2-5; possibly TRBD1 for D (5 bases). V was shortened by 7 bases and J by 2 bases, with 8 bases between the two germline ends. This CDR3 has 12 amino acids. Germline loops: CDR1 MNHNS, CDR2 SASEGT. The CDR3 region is CASTRQQETQYF. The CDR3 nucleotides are TGTGCCAGCACCCGACAGCAAGAGACCCAGTACTTC.

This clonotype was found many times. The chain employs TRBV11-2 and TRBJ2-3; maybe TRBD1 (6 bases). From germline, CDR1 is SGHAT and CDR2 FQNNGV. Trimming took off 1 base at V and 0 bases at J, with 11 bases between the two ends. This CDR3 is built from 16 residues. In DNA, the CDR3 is TGTGCCAGCAGCTTAGGGGGGCTATCTAGCACAGATACGCAGTATTTT. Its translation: CASSLGGLSSTDTQYF.

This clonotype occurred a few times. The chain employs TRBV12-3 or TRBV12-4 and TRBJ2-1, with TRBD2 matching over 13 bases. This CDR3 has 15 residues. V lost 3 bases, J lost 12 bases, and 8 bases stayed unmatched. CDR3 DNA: TGTGCCAGCAGTTTCGCCGGGACTAGCGGGAACAGGCAGTTCTTC. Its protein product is CASSFAGTSGNRQFF.

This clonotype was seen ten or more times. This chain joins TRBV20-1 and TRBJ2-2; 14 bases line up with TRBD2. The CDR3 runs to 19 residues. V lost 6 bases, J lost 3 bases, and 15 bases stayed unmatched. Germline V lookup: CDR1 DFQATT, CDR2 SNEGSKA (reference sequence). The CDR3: CSAERPGLAGDQDTGELFF. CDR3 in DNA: TGCAGTGCAGAAAGACCGGGACTAGCGGGAGATCAGGACACCGGGGAGCTGTTTTTT.

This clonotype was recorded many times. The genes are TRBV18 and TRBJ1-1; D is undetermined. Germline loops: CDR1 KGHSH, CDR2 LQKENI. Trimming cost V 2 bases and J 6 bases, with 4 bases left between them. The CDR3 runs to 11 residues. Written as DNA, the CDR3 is TGTGCCAGCTCACCAGGTTCTGAAGCTTTCTTT. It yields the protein CASSPGSEAFF.

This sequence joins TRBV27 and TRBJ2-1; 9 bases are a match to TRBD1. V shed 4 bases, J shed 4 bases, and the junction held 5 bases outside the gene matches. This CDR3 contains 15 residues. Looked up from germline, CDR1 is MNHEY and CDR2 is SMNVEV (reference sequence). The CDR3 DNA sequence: TGTGCCAGCAGTTCATCCGACAGGGGGTACAATGAGCAGTTCTTC. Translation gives CASSSSDRGYNEQFF.

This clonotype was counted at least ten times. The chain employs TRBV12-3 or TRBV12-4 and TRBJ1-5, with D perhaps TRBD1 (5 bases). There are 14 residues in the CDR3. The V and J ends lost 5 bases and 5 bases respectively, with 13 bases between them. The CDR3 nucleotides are TGTGCCAGCAGTGCCAACCGGGGCCATCAGCCCCAGCATTTT. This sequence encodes CASSANRGHQPQHF.

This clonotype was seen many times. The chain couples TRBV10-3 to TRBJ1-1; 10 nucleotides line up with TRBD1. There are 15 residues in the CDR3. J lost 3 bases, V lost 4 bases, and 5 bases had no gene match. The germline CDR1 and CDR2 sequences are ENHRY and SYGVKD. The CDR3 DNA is TGTGCCATCAGTGGGACAGGGGGGTCGGACACTGAAGCTTTCTTT. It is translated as CAISGTGGSDTEAFF.

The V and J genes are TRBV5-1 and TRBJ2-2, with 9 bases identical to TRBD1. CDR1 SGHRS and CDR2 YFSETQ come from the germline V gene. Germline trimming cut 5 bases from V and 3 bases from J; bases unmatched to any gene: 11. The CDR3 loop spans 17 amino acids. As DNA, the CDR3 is TGCGCCAGCAGTCCGAGGGGGCGACAGGGGGACACCGGGGAGCTGTTTTTT. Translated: CASSPRGRQGDTGELFF.

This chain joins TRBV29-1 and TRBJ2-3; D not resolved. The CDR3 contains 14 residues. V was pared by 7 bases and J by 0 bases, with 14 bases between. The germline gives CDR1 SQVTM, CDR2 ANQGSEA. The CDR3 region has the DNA TGCAGCGCCCACCCCCAGTTTAGCACAGATACGCAGTATTTT. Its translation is CSAHPQFSTDTQYF.

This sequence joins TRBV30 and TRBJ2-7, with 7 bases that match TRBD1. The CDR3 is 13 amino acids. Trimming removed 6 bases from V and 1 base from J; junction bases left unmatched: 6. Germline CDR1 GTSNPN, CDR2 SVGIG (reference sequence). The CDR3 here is CACNRDSSYEQYF. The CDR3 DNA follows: TGTGCCTGCAACCGGGACAGTTCCTACGAGCAGTACTTC.

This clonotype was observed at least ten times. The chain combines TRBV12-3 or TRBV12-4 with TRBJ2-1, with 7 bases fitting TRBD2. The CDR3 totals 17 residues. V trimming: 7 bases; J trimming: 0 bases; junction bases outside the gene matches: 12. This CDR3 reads CASTPWGREGSYNEQFF. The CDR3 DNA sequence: TGTGCCAGCACCCCCTGGGGGAGGGAGGGCTCCTACAATGAGCAGTTCTTC.

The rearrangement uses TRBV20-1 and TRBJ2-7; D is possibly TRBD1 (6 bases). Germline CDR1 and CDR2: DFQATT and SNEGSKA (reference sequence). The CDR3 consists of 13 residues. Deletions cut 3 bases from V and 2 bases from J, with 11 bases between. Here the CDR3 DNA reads TGCAGTGCTAGTGGGACAAACGCCTACGAGCAGTACTTC. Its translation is CSASGTNAYEQYF.

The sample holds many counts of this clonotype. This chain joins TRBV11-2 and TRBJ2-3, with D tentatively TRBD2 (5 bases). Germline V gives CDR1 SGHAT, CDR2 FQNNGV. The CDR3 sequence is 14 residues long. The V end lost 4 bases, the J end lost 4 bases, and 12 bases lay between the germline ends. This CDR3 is CASSSELEADTQYF. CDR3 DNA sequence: TGTGCCAGCAGCTCCGAACTAGAAGCAGATACGCAGTATTTT.

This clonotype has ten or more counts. The CDR3 coding sequence is TGCAGTGCCTCGGGACAGAGTCAGCCCCAGCATTTT. Translation: CSASGQSQPQHF. The V call is TRBV20-1, the J call TRBJ1-5, with TRBD1 matching 7 bases. V lost 6 bases, J lost 6 bases, and 5 bases stayed unmatched. Germline CDR1 and CDR2: DFQATT and SNEGSKA (reference sequence). This CDR3 spans 12 amino acids.

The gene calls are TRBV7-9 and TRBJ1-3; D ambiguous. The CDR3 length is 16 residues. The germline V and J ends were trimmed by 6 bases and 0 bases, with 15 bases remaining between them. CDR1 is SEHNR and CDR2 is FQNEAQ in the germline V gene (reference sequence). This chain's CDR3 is CASRSLRESSGNTIYF. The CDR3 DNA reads TGTGCCAGCAGGTCACTCAGAGAAAGCTCTGGAAACACCATATATTTT.

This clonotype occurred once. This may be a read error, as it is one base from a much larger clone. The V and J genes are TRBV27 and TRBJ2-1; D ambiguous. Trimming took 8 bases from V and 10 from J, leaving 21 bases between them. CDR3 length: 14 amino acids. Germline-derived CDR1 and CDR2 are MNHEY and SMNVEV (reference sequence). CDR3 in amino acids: CASSPNSAGYEQFF. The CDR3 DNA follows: TGTGCCAGCTCACCAAACTCAGCCGGATACGAGCAGTTCTTC.

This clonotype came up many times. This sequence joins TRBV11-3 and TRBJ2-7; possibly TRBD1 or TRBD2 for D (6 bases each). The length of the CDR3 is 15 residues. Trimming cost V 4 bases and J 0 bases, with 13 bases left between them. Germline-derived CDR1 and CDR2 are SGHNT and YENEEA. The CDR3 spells CASSWTGASSYEQYF. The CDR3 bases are TGTGCCAGCAGCTGGACGGGGGCCAGCTCCTACGAGCAGTACTTC.